Included here is one T cell receptor (beta chain) sequence, with context. This clone's antigen is unknown. Base-call qualities are not available, and no considerably larger clone is one nucleotide away. The sample's time point label is to be understood as: blood sample drawn before combined kidney and bone marrow transplant. Unstimulated Tregs (CD4+CD25+CD127-), CD4+ non-Tregs (CD4+CD25-), CD4 and CD8 cells were FACS-sorted from thawed PBMCs. Thawed PBMCs were rested overnight at 37 degrees C with about 200 IU/ml IL-2 before Treg sorting. Patients were a few combined kidney and bone marrow transplant recipients from the ITN036ST trial, and only these trial subjects had samples available. Healthy control blood was processed by Ficoll density gradient to PBMCs and cryopreserved; patient PBMCs were collected before and after transplant. The data are from a study of Tregs in tolerant kidney transplant recipients (dated by TCRdb to between 2019 and 2020). With respect to the entire study: The transplants used related donors with nonmyeloablative bone marrow transplantation, and mixed chimerism in the human trials was transient. The study applied TCRbeta sequencing to find donor-specific regulatory T cells before combined kidney and bone marrow transplantation and then followed those same cells after transplant.

The research as a whole found: The most biologically relevant and donor-specific TCRbeta repertoire appeared to be identified by expanding Tregs with activated donor B cells. Biological reproducibility was not examined directly, but technical replication error appeared to be minimal. Donor-specific Treg expansion exceeded global Treg expansion in tolerant patients, suggesting antigen-driven rather than nonspecific expansion. The study was limited by small patient numbers, and the findings need validation in larger populations and under other immunosuppression protocols. Because the PCR primers were changed over time for some patients, nucleotide-level comparison could not be performed across the samples from those patients.

The CDR3 covers 15 residues, taking in both the cysteine and the phenylalanine. Just CDR3 DNA is preserved here, 45 bases in frame from base 1. The germline V gene encodes CDR1 SGDLS and CDR2 YYNGEE. V and J lose 0 bases and 4 bases, and a span of 12 bases separates them. For TCRbeta CDR3 sequencing, genomic DNA from the sorted cells was extracted using the QIAGEN DNeasy Blood and Tissue Kit. High-throughput TCRbeta CDR3 sequencing, which included PCR amplification with bias correction and internal controls, was done commercially through immunoSEQ. Per the source publication's procedure: A unique productive TCRbeta sequence was defined by the CDR3 nucleotide sequence when primers matched, and otherwise by the CDR3 amino acid sequence together with the Vbeta and Jbeta genes. As a correction for sorting error, sequences shared between sorted populations at a frequency ratio of 2:1 or less were discarded, and the remaining shared sequences were assigned to the higher population. Donor-reactive sequences were defined as at least 5-fold expanded in CFSE-low cells versus unstimulated cells, with frequency of at least 0.01% in CFSE-low cells. Jensen-Shannon divergence, calculated on the top 100 TCRbeta sequences ranked by frequency, was used to quantify repertoire divergence. For samples with multiple sequencing runs, sorting error was corrected separately for each run before the runs were pooled. Held by TCRdb, this immuneACCESS table contains in-frame sequences only and omits some clones. Under half of the omission traces to an unresolved V gene where checked; the cause of the rest is unknown. V and J calls and clone size are copied from that table; D and trimming were computed from the DNA. The sample profile shows about 15,000 clones; 80% of them were found once. The top ten constitute approximately 2% of the sample.

This sequence was found in a human donor who received a combined kidney and bone marrow transplant. The input for sequencing was Tregs from blood, taken before the transplant. Here the chain combines TRBV9 and TRBJ2-3; the D region possibly corresponds to TRBD2 (5 bases align). The CDR3: CASSVVPSGPDTQYF. In nucleotide form, the sequence is TGTGCCAGCAGCGTAGTTCCGAGCGGTCCAGATACGCAGTATTTT. Here the CDR3 is joined to the reference TRBV9 and TRBJ2-3 genes, and the full variable domain is: DSGVTQTPKHLITATGQRVTLRCSPRSGDLSVYWYQQSLDQGLQFLIQYYNGEERAKGNILERFSAQQFPDLHSELNLSSLELGDSALYFCASSVVPSGPDTQYFGPGTRLTVL.